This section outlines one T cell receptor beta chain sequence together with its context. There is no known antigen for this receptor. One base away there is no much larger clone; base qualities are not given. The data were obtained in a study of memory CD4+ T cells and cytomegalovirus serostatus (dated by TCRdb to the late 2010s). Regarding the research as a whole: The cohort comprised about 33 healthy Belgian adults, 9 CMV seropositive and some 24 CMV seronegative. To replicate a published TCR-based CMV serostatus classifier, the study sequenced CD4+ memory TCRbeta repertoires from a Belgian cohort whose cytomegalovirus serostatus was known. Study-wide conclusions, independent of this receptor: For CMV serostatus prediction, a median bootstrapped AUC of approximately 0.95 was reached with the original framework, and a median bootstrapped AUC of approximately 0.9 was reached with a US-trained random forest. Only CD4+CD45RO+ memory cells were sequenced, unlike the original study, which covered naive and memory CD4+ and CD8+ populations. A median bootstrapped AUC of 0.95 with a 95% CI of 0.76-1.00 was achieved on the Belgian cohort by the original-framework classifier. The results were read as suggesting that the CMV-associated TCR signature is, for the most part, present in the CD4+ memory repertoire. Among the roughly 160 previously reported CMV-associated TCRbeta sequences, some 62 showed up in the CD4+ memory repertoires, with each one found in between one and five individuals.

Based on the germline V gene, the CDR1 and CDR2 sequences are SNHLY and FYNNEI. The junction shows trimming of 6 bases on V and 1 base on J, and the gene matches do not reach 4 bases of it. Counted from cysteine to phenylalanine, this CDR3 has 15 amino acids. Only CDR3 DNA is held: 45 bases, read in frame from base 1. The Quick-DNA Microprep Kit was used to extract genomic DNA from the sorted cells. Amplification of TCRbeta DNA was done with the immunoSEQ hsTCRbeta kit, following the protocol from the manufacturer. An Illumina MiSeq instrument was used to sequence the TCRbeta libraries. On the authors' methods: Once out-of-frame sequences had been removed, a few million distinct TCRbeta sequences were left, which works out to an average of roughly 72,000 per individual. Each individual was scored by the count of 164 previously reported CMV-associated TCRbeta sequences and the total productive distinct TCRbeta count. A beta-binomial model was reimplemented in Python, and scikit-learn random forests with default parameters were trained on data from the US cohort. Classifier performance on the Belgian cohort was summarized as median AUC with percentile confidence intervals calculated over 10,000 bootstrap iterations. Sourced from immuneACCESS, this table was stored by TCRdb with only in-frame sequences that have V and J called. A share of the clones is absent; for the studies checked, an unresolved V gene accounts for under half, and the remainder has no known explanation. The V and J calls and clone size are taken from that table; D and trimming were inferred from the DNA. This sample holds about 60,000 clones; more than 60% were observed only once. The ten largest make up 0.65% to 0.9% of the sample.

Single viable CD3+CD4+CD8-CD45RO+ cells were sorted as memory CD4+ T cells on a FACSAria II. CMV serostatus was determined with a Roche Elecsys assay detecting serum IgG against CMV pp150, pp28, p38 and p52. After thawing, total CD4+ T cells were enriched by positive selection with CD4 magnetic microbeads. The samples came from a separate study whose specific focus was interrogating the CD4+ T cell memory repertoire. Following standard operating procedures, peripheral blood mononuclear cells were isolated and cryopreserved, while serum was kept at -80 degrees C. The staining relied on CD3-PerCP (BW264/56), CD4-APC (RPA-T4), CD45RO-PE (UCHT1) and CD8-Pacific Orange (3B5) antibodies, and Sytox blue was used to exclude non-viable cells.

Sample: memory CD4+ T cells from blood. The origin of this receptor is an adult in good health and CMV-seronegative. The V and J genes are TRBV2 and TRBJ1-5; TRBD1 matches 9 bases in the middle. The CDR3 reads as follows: CASSPDRGSNQPQHF. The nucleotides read TGTGCCAGCAGCCCGGACAGGGGAAGCAATCAGCCCCAGCATTTT.